Below, 8 T cell receptor beta chains from the same sample are listed, as sequenced in a study of CD8 T cells in ankylosing spondylitis. A single record per CDR3 protein comes from TCRdb applying MiXCR to the 5' RACE reads. The sample has 50,000 to 75,000 distinct CDR3 sequences; about 6.2% are singletons. The specimen was synovial fluid, either unsorted or a sorted T cell fraction (not recorded which). The receptors were gathered from a male donor with ankylosing spondylitis.

The sample holds many counts of this clonotype. The chain carries TRBV27 and TRBJ2-3; D gene unclear. The CDR3 sequence is 15 residues long. Germline CDR1 reads MNHEY; CDR2 reads SMNVEV (reference sequence). With 2 bases removed from V and 0 bases from J, the gap between germline ends came to 9 bases. CDR3 amino acids: CASSLVELSTDTQYF. The CDR3 DNA is TGTGCCAGCAGTTTAGTGGAGCTGAGCACAGATACGCAGTATTTT.

The rearrangement uses TRBV11-1 and TRBJ2-2, with D uncertain. Germline CDR1 and CDR2: SGHAT and FQDESV (reference sequence). The V and J ends lost 4 bases and 4 bases respectively, with 10 bases between them. The CDR3 covers 14 residues. The CDR3 spells CASSSDIFTGELFF. In nucleotides, the CDR3 is TGTGCCAGCAGCTCTGACATTTTCACCGGGGAGCTGTTTTTT.

This clonotype has ten or more counts. The chain uses TRBV13 and TRBJ2-5; D is unclear. Trimming stripped 4 bases from V and 2 bases from J, with 11 bases between. Germline CDR1 is PRHDT and CDR2 is FYEKMQ (reference sequence). The CDR3 totals 14 residues. DNA of the CDR3: TGTGCCAGCAGCTACCGTATTTGGCAAGAGACCCAGTACTTC. It codes for CASSYRIWQETQYF.

There are a few counts of this clonotype. The V call is TRBV12-3 or TRBV12-4, the J call TRBJ1-5, with D tentatively TRBD1 (5 bases). This CDR3 has 13 residues. The V end lost 6 bases, the J end lost 1 base, and 7 bases lay between the germline ends. CDR3 coding DNA: TGTGCCAGCAGAAGACAGAGCAATCAGCCCCAGCATTTT. Amino acid sequence: CASRRQSNQPQHF.

The table lists this clonotype with many counts. This rearrangement joins TRBV3-1 to TRBJ1-1, with a possible D match to TRBD1 (5 bases). The CDR3 runs 12 residues. V was trimmed by 6 bases and J by 1 base, leaving 6 bases between them. The germline gives CDR1 LGHDT, CDR2 YNNKEL (reference sequence). CDR3 in amino acids: CASRDRNTEAFF. The CDR3 DNA reads as TGTGCCAGCAGAGACAGGAACACTGAAGCTTTCTTT.

The table lists this clonotype with many counts. V and J are TRBV29-1 and TRBJ2-2; D not resolved. V was trimmed by 6 bases and J by 6 bases, leaving 11 bases between them. CDR3 size: 12 residues. Germline V CDR1 and CDR2: SQVTM, ANQGSEA. The CDR3, as DNA: TGCAGCGTCCAACGGGCGTCCGGGGAGCTGTTTTTT. Its translation is CSVQRASGELFF.

The table lists this clonotype with a few counts. The genes are TRBV2 and TRBJ2-7, with TRBD2 matching over 14 bases. The CDR3 loop spans 15 amino acids. V lost 6 bases and J lost 7; bases outside the gene matches: 8. Germline lookup yields CDR1 SNHLY and CDR2 FYNNEI. Written as DNA, the CDR3 is TGTGCCAGCAGCGCCGGACTAGCGGGAGGCGGGGAGCAGTACTTC. Protein product: CASSAGLAGGGEQYF. Together with reference TRBV2 and TRBJ2-7, the CDR3 gives the full variable domain: EPEVTQTPSHQVTQMGQEVILRCVPISNHLYFYWYRQILGQKVEFLVSFYNNEISEKSEIFDDQFSVERPDGSNFTLKIRSTKLEDSAMYFCASSAGLAGGGEQYFGPGTRLTVT.

Many counts were recorded for this clonotype. J is TRBJ2-7 and V is TRBV7-9; 12 bases align to TRBD2. In germline, CDR1 is SEHNR, CDR2 FQNEAQ (reference sequence). The CDR3 runs to 14 residues. Unmatched junction bases numbered 6, after V lost 6 bases and J lost 6 bases. The DNA of the CDR3 is TGTGCCAGCAGTCACGGACTAGCGGGATCCGAGCAGTACTTC. Translating it yields CASSHGLAGSEQYF.